One and the same sample provided the 21 T cell receptor beta chains below, sequenced in a study of shared T cell receptors in the human thymus. TCRdb's copy holds only in-frame clones and misses some; the assay was immunoSEQ multiplex PCR. The table includes some 640,000 clones, about 90% detected once. This same sample was also part of a study on human thymus T cells.

Sequenced sample: thymocytes. These receptors were taken from a boy under three years old with a congenital heart defect.

This rearrangement joins TRBV29-1 to TRBJ2-1, with 7 bases lining up with TRBD2. Germline values: CDR1 SQVTM, CDR2 ANQGSEA. V trimming: 8 bases; J trimming: 3 bases; junction bases outside the gene matches: 19. The CDR3 covers 17 residues. In nucleotides, the CDR3 is TGCAGCTCATGGGGTAGGGCTAGCGGAAGTTTCTACAATGAGCAGTTCTTC. This encodes CSSWGRASGSFYNEQFF.

About this clone itself: An end of the junction differs from the germline gene, which may be a read error. The chain joins TRBV5-6 to TRBJ2-7, with D possibly matching TRBD1 (6 bases). The CDR3 is 14 residues long. The V gene's germline CDR1 is SGHDT and CDR2 YYEEEE. The CDR3 DNA follows: TGTGCCAGCAGCAAGGACAGACACAGCTACGGGCAGTACTTC. Translating it yields CASSKDRHSYGQYF.

This clone came up once. J is TRBJ1-4 and V is TRBV12-5; unclear D gene. The CDR3 spans 12 residues. Trimming took 7 bases from V and 8 from J, leaving 11 bases between them. Germline values: CDR1 LGHNT, CDR2 FRNRAP. CDR3: CASVGRPEKLFF. The CDR3 DNA sequence: TGTGCTAGTGTGGGCAGGCCGGAAAAACTGTTTTTT.

The chain carries TRBV27 and TRBJ2-6; D not certain. The germline gives CDR1 MNHEY, CDR2 SMNVEV (reference sequence). The CDR3 is 16 amino acids. With 2 bases removed from V and 0 bases from J, the gap between germline ends came to 8 bases. CDR3: CASSLNSPSGANVLTF. The CDR3 region has the DNA TGTGCCAGCAGTTTAAATTCTCCCTCTGGGGCCAACGTCCTGACTTTC.

The chain has TRBV14 and TRBJ2-7; the D gene is possibly TRBD2 (5 bases). The germline gives CDR1 SGHDN, CDR2 FVKESK. V was clipped by 2 bases and J by 0 bases, with 8 bases between them. The length of the CDR3 is 14 residues. The chain's CDR3 is CASSQTGISYEQYF. The CDR3 nucleotides are TGTGCCAGCAGCCAAACGGGGATCTCCTACGAGCAGTACTTC.

The chain uses TRBV6-1 and TRBJ1-2; TRBD1 might be the D (6 bases). Looked up from germline, CDR1 is MNHNS and CDR2 is SASEGT. The CDR3 runs to 13 residues. V was pared by 4 bases and J by 8 bases, with 14 bases between. CDR3 nucleotide sequence: TGTGCCAGCAGTGCCCAGGGGAAGGGGGGCTACACCTTC. This translates into CASSAQGKGGYTF.

Only a few counts were recorded for this clone. This sequence joins TRBV6-6 and TRBJ1-2; possible D gene TRBD1, 5 bases. Trimming took 10 bases from V and 6 from J, leaving 12 bases between them. CDR3 size: 11 residues. Germline values: CDR1 MNHNY, CDR2 SVGAGI (reference sequence). CDR3 amino acids: CATLAGHGYTF. CDR3 sequence (DNA): TGTGCCACACTGGCGGGACATGGCTACACCTTC.

V is TRBV4-3 and J is TRBJ1-1, with 9 bases matching TRBD1. Trimming took 1 base from V and 3 from J; bases not matched to a gene: 3. Germline CDR1 is LGHNA and CDR2 is YSLEER. This CDR3 spans 15 amino acids. CDR3 sequence reads: CASSQVRTGDTEAFF. DNA of the CDR3: TGCGCCAGCAGCCAAGTTCGGACAGGGGACACTGAAGCTTTCTTT.

The chain joins TRBV4-3 to TRBJ2-4; 8 bases are a match to TRBD1. J lost 0 bases, V lost 0 bases, and 7 bases had no gene match. CDR1 is LGHNA, CDR2 YSLEER, per germline. This CDR3 spans 18 amino acids. The CDR3 here is CASSQDPPTGVAKNIQYF. The CDR3 DNA is TGCGCCAGCAGCCAAGATCCCCCGACAGGGGTAGCCAAAAACATTCAGTACTTC.

The gene calls are TRBV6-5 and TRBJ2-3, with a tentative D call TRBD1 (6 bases). Germline lookup yields CDR1 MNHEY and CDR2 SVGAGI. The CDR3 extends over 15 amino acids. Between the trimmed V and J ends, which lost 6 bases and 3 bases, there was a span of 16 bases. CDR3 in amino acids: CASSYVQGLTDTQYF. The CDR3 DNA is TGTGCCAGCAGCTATGTCCAGGGGTTAACAGATACGCAGTATTTT.

The V call is TRBV9, the J call TRBJ1-2; D is unresolved. Germline V gene data show CDR1 as SGDLS and CDR2 as YYNGEE. Trimming cost V 3 bases and J 4 bases, with 10 bases left between them. The CDR3 spans 13 residues. The CDR3 DNA reads TGTGCCAGCAGCGAGAACCGGGGCTATGGCTACACCTTC. Its protein product is CASSENRGYGYTF. The entire variable domain, with the rest obtained from reference TRBV9 and TRBJ1-2, is as follows: DSGVTQTPKHLITATGQRVTLRCSPRSGDLSVYWYQQSLDQGLQFLIQYYNGEERAKGNILERFSAQQFPDLHSELNLSSLELGDSALYFCASSENRGYGYTFGSGTRLTVV.

The chain employs TRBV5-1 and TRBJ1-4; 8 nucleotides match TRBD1. CDR3 length equals 14 residues. Losses at the gene ends were 8 bases for V and 10 bases for J; bases not matched to a gene: 13. Germline values: CDR1 SGHRS, CDR2 YFSETQ. CDR3 sequence (DNA): TGCGCCAGTGCACCAGGGGGCGGTCTGGGAAAACTGTTTTTT. This gives the protein CASAPGGGLGKLFF.

The chain employs TRBV28 and TRBJ1-5; no clear D gene. Per the germline V gene, CDR1 is MDHEN and CDR2 is SYDVKM. Trimming removed 5 bases from V and 6 bases from J, with 8 bases in between. This CDR3 has 12 residues. The CDR3 is CASSPVSQPQHF. In DNA form, the CDR3 reads TGTGCCAGCAGTCCGGTGTCTCAGCCCCAGCATTTT.

V usage is TRBV5-8 and J usage is TRBJ2-1; D not resolved. CDR3 size: 13 residues. The V end was cut by 0 bases, the J end by 3 bases, with 4 bases between. Germline V gives CDR1 SGHTS, CDR2 YDEGEE. CDR3 sequence: CASSLARYNEQFF. The CDR3 DNA is TGTGCCAGCAGCTTGGCGCGCTACAATGAGCAGTTCTTC.

J is TRBJ2-2 and V is TRBV19, with D tentatively TRBD2 (6 bases). CDR1 and CDR2 (germline): LNHDA, SQIVND (reference sequence). Trimming removed 6 bases at V and 5 bases at J, with 16 bases between. The CDR3 runs 15 residues. CDR3: CASRPSAGDTGELFF. CDR3 nucleotide sequence: TGTGCCAGTAGACCTTCAGCGGGTGATACCGGGGAGCTGTTTTTT.

The chain joins TRBV28 to TRBJ1-2, with 8 bases fitting TRBD1. CDR1 is MDHEN, CDR2 SYDVKM, per germline. The CDR3 runs 17 residues. V shed 5 bases and J 2 bases; nucleotides not matched to a gene: 13. CDR3 coding DNA: TGTGCCAGCAGTCACGAGGACAGGGCGGATTTGAACTATGGCTACACCTTC. This codes for CASSHEDRADLNYGYTF.

Remarks on this clone: The sample holds other DNA sequences that translate to the same CDR3. The chain combines TRBV28 with TRBJ2-7, with D hard to call. The germline CDR1 and CDR2 sequences are MDHEN and SYDVKM. V lost 3 bases and J lost 0, with 6 bases in between. This CDR3 comprises 13 residues. CDR3 sequence reads: CASSFRSSYEQYF. The CDR3 nucleotides read TGTGCCAGCAGTTTCCGGAGCTCCTACGAGCAGTACTTC.

CDR3 bases: TGTGCCAGCACCATGGGACAACACCAAGAGACCCAGTACTTC. Translation gives CASTMGQHQETQYF. The chain has TRBV28 and TRBJ2-5; possibly TRBD1 for D (6 bases). The V gene's germline CDR1 is MDHEN and CDR2 SYDVKM. Trimming left V 7 bases short and J 0 bases short, with 12 bases between. This CDR3 is built from 14 residues.

This chain uses TRBV28 with TRBJ2-1, with D hard to call. Germline loops: CDR1 MDHEN, CDR2 SYDVKM. The CDR3 runs to 14 residues. With 4 bases removed from V and 0 bases from J, the gap between germline ends came to 7 bases. The CDR3 here is CASSYLFSYNEQFF. The DNA of the CDR3 is TGTGCCAGCAGTTACCTATTCTCCTACAATGAGCAGTTCTTC.

The chain recombines TRBV7-6 with TRBJ1-4, with 9 nucleotides matching TRBD1. Germline V lookup: CDR1 SGHVS, CDR2 FNYEAQ. There are 21 residues in the CDR3. Trimming removed 2 bases from V and 5 bases from J; junction bases left unmatched: 21. CDR3: CASSLCRPTGGGGTSNEKLFF. As DNA, the CDR3 is TGTGCCAGCAGCTTATGTCGCCCAACAGGGGGCGGGGGTACGTCGAATGAAAAACTGTTTTTT.

This chain joins TRBV7-9 and TRBJ1-4, with TRBD1 identical over 11 bases. V was pared by 5 bases and J by 8 bases, with 7 bases of the junction left unmatched. From germline, CDR1 is SEHNR and CDR2 FQNEAQ (reference sequence). The CDR3 is 15 amino acids. CDR3: CASSPIRDRGEKLFF. Here the CDR3 DNA reads TGTGCCAGCAGCCCGATCCGGGACAGGGGGGAAAAACTGTTTTTT. The variable domain in full, with the rest retrieved from reference TRBV7-9 and TRBJ1-4, is DTGVSQNPRHKITKRGQNVTFRCDPISEHNRLYWYRQTLGQGPEFLTYFQNEAQLEKSRLLSDRFSAERPKGSFSTLEIQRTEQGDSAMYLCASSPIRDRGEKLFFGSGTQLSVL.